The source of this T cell receptor (beta chain) is a study of cytomegalovirus exposure and HLA in healthy donors. The PCR contained 60 Vbeta and 13 Jbeta primers. This table comes from immunoSEQ multiplex PCR, and its TCRdb copy is limited to in-frame clones, with some not included. The data show 210,000 or so clones, around 80% seen once. Trimming pared 1 base from V and 0 bases from J, leaving 7 bases between. Per the germline V gene, CDR1 is SGHTA and CDR2 is FQGNSA. This CDR3 has 15 residues. The chain links TRBV7-2 to TRBJ1-5, with D unclear. The material sequenced was PBMCs. This receptor was taken from a woman aged 60-75 years in good health and CMV-seropositive. The CDR3 spells CASSLVTYSNQPQHF. The CDR3 coding sequence is TGTGCCAGCAGCTTAGTAACTTATAGCAATCAGCCCCAGCATTTT.